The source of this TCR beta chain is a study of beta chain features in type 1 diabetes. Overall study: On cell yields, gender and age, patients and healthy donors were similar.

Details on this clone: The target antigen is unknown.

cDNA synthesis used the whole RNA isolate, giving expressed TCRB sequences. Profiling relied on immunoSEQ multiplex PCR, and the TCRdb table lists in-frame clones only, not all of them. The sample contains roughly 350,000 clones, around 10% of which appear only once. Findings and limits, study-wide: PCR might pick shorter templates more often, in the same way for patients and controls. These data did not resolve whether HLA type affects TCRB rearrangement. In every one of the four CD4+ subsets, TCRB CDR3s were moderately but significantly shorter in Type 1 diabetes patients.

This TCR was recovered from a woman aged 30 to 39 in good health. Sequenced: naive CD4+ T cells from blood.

CDR3 amino acids: CASSKQGSNQPQHF. For the CDR3, the DNA is TGTGCCAGCAGTAAACAGGGAAGCAATCAGCCCCAGCATTTT. The chain combines TRBV6-5 with TRBJ1-5; TRBD1 might be the D (6 bases). The CDR3 consists of 14 residues. Trimming took off 5 bases at V and 1 base at J, with 9 bases between the two ends. Germline CDR1 MNHEY, CDR2 SVGAGI.